This entry lists 31 T cell receptor beta chains sequenced from one sample in a study of identical twins. MiXCR, run by TCRdb on the 5' RACE reads, gives a single entry per CDR3 protein. The data show a few hundred thousand distinct CDR3 sequences, with over 9.5% seen just once and 10% held by the top ten. The sequenced material came from memory T cells sorted from blood. These receptors all stem from a man aged 45 to 65 in good health.

J is TRBJ1-6 and V is TRBV6-2 or TRBV6-3; a weak D match, TRBD1 (6 bases). From germline, CDR1 is MNHEY and CDR2 SVGEGT. Trimming shortened V by 2 bases and J by 7 bases, and 24 bases separated the two germline ends. This CDR3 is built from 19 residues. The CDR3 DNA sequence: TGTGCCAGCAGTTACCAAGATCTGGGACAAAGAATTGGGAATTCACCCCTCCACTTT. Translated, it gives CASSYQDLGQRIGNSPLHF.

The table lists this clonotype with many counts. This sequence joins TRBV5-1 and TRBJ1-1, with D perhaps TRBD1 (5 bases). V was pared by 0 bases and J by 0 bases, with 9 bases between. The CDR3 extends over 15 amino acids. In germline, CDR1 is SGHRS, CDR2 YFSETQ. The CDR3 coding sequence is TGCGCCAGCAGCTTGGTTCCAGGGATGAACACTGAAGCTTTCTTT. Translation gives CASSLVPGMNTEAFF.

This clonotype occurred many times. This rearrangement joins TRBV7-2 to TRBJ2-3; maybe TRBD2 (6 bases). Between the trimmed V and J ends, which lost 5 bases and 5 bases, there was a span of 11 bases. The CDR3 is made up of 13 amino acids. Germline CDR1 reads SGHTA; CDR2 reads FQGNSA. For the CDR3, the DNA is TGTGCCAGCAGCGTGACTAGTTTAGATACGCAGTATTTT. It translates to CASSVTSLDTQYF.

This clonotype came up once. The rearrangement joins TRBV5-4 to TRBJ1-1; D may be TRBD1 (5 bases). The ends were cut back, 4 bases at V and 4 bases at J, with 26 bases in the middle. The CDR3 has 18 residues. CDR1 SGHNT and CDR2 YYREEE come from the germline V gene (reference sequence). CDR3: CASSVVGGQGGGGTEAFF. Here the CDR3 DNA reads TGTGCCAGCAGCGTGGTAGGAGGGCAGGGTGGAGGTGGCACTGAAGCTTTCTTT.

This clonotype was detected ten times or more. The V gene is TRBV6-1, the J gene TRBJ1-5; 9 bases fit TRBD1. Germline CDR1 reads MNHNS; CDR2 reads SASEGT. V was clipped by 5 bases and J by 11 bases; unmatched bases: 7. The CDR3 is 13 residues long. The CDR3 reads CASSRGQGYTQHF. CDR3 sequence (DNA): TGTGCCAGCAGTAGAGGACAGGGGTATACCCAGCATTTT.

The chain combines TRBV5-1 with TRBJ1-2; TRBD1 is a possible D gene (6 bases). V lost 3 bases and J 6 bases, leaving 18 bases between the germline ends. Germline assignment: CDR1 SGHRS and CDR2 YFSETQ. This CDR3 contains 15 residues. CDR3 DNA sequence: TGCGCCAGCAGCTCGACCCTCCCGGGGGCACATGGCTACACCTTC. Amino acid sequence: CASSSTLPGAHGYTF.

The chain has TRBV5-1 and TRBJ2-7, with D perhaps being TRBD1 or TRBD2 (5 bases each). Per the germline V gene, CDR1 is SGHRS and CDR2 is YFSETQ. V was cut by 0 bases and J by 0 bases, with 10 bases left in between. CDR3 length: 15 residues. The CDR3 reads CASSLVSGSSYEQYF. The CDR3 DNA is TGCGCCAGCAGCTTGGTTTCAGGGAGCTCCTACGAGCAGTACTTC.

This clonotype was counted between two and nine times. This chain joins TRBV5-4 and TRBJ1-6; TRBD1 aligns across 7 bases. The germline gives CDR1 SGHNT, CDR2 YYREEE (reference sequence). V lost 2 bases to trimming and J lost 7 bases; unmatched junction nucleotides: 6. The CDR3 loop spans 15 amino acids. As DNA, the CDR3 is TGTGCCAGCAGCTTTAACAGGGGAGTAAATTCACCCCTCCACTTT. Translating gives CASSFNRGVNSPLHF.

This clonotype has a handful of counts. The V and J genes are TRBV5-6 and TRBJ2-7, with D perhaps TRBD1 (6 bases). Trimming shortened V by 3 bases and J by 4 bases, and 14 bases separated the two germline ends. CDR1 and CDR2 from the germline V gene are SGHDT and YYEEEE. This CDR3 is 14 amino acids long. The chain's CDR3 is CASSSGTRGYEQYF. As DNA, the CDR3 is TGTGCCAGCAGCTCCGGGACAAGGGGGTACGAGCAGTACTTC.

The chain carries TRBV19 and TRBJ2-3, with a tentative D call TRBD2 (6 bases). The V and J ends lost 8 bases and 3 bases respectively, with 15 bases between them. Looked up from germline, CDR1 is LNHDA and CDR2 is SQIVND (reference sequence). This CDR3 region has 14 residues. CDR3 region: CASVEGRWTDTQYF. The CDR3 bases are TGTGCCAGTGTGGAGGGGCGGTGGACAGATACGCAGTATTTT.

This clonotype was recorded many times. This chain links TRBV28 with TRBJ2-3; the D is unclear. This CDR3 comprises 14 residues. Deletions cut 3 bases from V and 1 base from J, with 8 bases between. In germline, CDR1 is MDHEN, CDR2 SYDVKM. The CDR3 sequence is CASSLTTRTDTQYF. The CDR3 DNA reads as TGTGCCAGCAGTTTGACGACTCGCACAGATACGCAGTATTTT.

This rearrangement joins TRBV5-1 to TRBJ2-1; D not certain. In germline, CDR1 is SGHRS, CDR2 YFSETQ. CDR3 length equals 14 residues. V dropped 1 base and J dropped 10 bases, with 15 bases sitting between them. The CDR3 region has the DNA TGCGCCAGCAGCTTGCTTGATGTGGGAAGGGAGCAGTTCTTC. It translates to CASSLLDVGREQFF.

V and J are TRBV20-1 and TRBJ1-2, with 8 bases aligning to TRBD1. The V gene end was trimmed by 0 bases and the J gene end by 7 bases; junction bases not matched to a gene: 7. CDR3 size: 14 residues. Germline V gene sequence: CDR1 DFQATT, CDR2 SNEGSKA (reference sequence). CDR3: CSARDPRGQSGYTF. Here the CDR3 DNA reads TGCAGTGCTAGAGATCCCAGGGGGCAGAGTGGCTACACCTTC.

This clonotype was seen repeatedly, ten times or more. This chain connects TRBV29-1 to TRBJ1-2, with D tentatively TRBD1 (5 bases). The germline V and J ends were trimmed by 5 bases and 8 bases, with 9 bases remaining between them. This CDR3 is built from 10 residues. Looked up from germline, CDR1 is SQVTM and CDR2 is ANQGSEA. In DNA form, the CDR3 reads TGCAGCGTTTTCGGGGACGGCTACACCTTC. The encoded protein is CSVFGDGYTF.

The chain is built from TRBV28 and TRBJ2-1; TRBD2 agrees at 12 bases. This CDR3 comprises 14 residues. CDR1 MDHEN and CDR2 SYDVKM come from the germline V gene. Germline trimming cut 7 bases from V and 7 bases from J; bases unmatched to any gene: 5. The CDR3, as DNA: TGTGCCAGCATACTAGCGGGGGGCCGGAATGAGCAGTTCTTC. Protein sequence: CASILAGGRNEQFF. Supplemented by reference TRBV28 and TRBJ2-1, the full variable domain reads DVKVTQSSRYLVKRTGEKVFLECVQDMDHENMFWYRQDPGLGLRLIYFSYDVKMKEKGDIPEGYSVSREKKERFSLILESASTNQTSMYLCASILAGGRNEQFFGPGTRLTVL.

This clonotype showed up just a few times. The rearrangement links TRBV4-3 to TRBJ2-5; possible D gene TRBD2, 7 bases. The germline V gene has CDR1 LGHNA and CDR2 YSLEER. This CDR3 comprises 14 residues. V was trimmed by 4 bases and J by 5 bases, leaving 14 bases between them. The CDR3 spells CASSPQAGAETQYF. DNA of the CDR3: TGCGCCAGCAGCCCTCAGGCGGGGGCGGAGACCCAGTACTTC.

J is TRBJ2-3 and V is TRBV7-2, with 11 bases lining up with TRBD2. The CDR3 sequence is 16 residues long. The trim removed 5 bases at V and 1 base at J, leaving 5 bases unmatched. Germline CDR1 SGHTA, CDR2 FQGNSA. The CDR3 loop reads CASSLTSGGGTDTQYF. CDR3 nucleotides: TGTGCCAGCAGCCTTACTAGCGGGGGTGGCACAGATACGCAGTATTTT. The complete variable domain, with remaining parts taken from reference TRBV7-2 and TRBJ2-3, reads GAGVSQSPSNKVTEKGKDVELRCDPISGHTALYWYRQSLGQGLEFLIYFQGNSAPDKSGLPSDRFSAERTGGSVSTLTIQRTQQEDSAVYLCASSLTSGGGTDTQYFGPGTRLTVL.

V gene TRBV5-6 combines with J gene TRBJ2-7; D not resolved. The CDR3 has 16 amino acids. V gave up 0 bases and J gave up 7 bases, with 20 bases separating them. Looked up from germline, CDR1 is SGHDT and CDR2 is YYEEEE. The CDR3 here is CASSLAGFPRPKEQYF. In DNA form, the CDR3 reads TGTGCCAGCAGCTTGGCCGGGTTCCCCCGGCCTAAGGAGCAGTACTTC.

In this sample, this clonotype turned up many times. This chain joins TRBV5-1 and TRBJ2-1, with 8 bases aligning to TRBD2. The length of the CDR3 is 15 residues. Trimming took 5 bases from V and 7 from J; bases not matched to a gene: 11. The germline gives CDR1 SGHRS, CDR2 YFSETQ. CDR3 region: CASSLSGGPRNEQFF. DNA for the CDR3: TGCGCCAGCAGTCTTTCGGGGGGGCCAAGGAATGAGCAGTTCTTC.

V gene TRBV15 combines with J gene TRBJ2-1, with 8 nucleotides matching TRBD2. V shed 6 bases, J shed 6 bases, and the junction held 10 bases outside the gene matches. Per the germline V gene, CDR1 is LNHNV and CDR2 is YYDKDF (reference sequence). This CDR3 has 15 amino acids. In DNA form, the CDR3 reads TGTGCCACCAGACCAGCGGGGGTCCACCTCAATGAGCAGTTCTTC. Protein: CATRPAGVHLNEQFF.

This clonotype is a singleton in its sample. The chain recombines TRBV5-1 with TRBJ2-5; 12 bases match TRBD2. The CDR3 has 17 residues. Trimming took 4 bases from V and 2 from J; bases not matched to a gene: 9. Germline-derived CDR1 and CDR2 are SGHRS and YFSETQ. CDR3 loop: CASSLLGLAGRQETQYF. In nucleotides, the CDR3 is TGCGCCAGCAGCCTCCTCGGACTAGCGGGGCGGCAAGAGACCCAGTACTTC.

This clonotype was found many times. The V and J genes are TRBV11-1 and TRBJ2-1; D is ambiguous. With 0 bases removed from V and 7 bases from J, the gap between germline ends came to 10 bases. Germline V CDR1 and CDR2: SGHAT, FQDESV (reference sequence). The CDR3 covers 14 residues. CDR3 protein: CASSLAVRLNEQFF. The DNA for the CDR3 is TGTGCCAGCAGCTTAGCGGTCAGGTTAAATGAGCAGTTCTTC.

This clonotype has just a few counts. The rearrangement links TRBV27 to TRBJ1-5, with D maybe TRBD1 (5 bases). This CDR3 contains 15 residues. V was cut by 5 bases and J by 5 bases, with 16 bases left in between. CDR1 and CDR2 (germline): MNHEY, SMNVEV (reference sequence). CDR3 loop: CASSPQKGIDQPQHF. As DNA, the CDR3 is TGTGCCAGCAGTCCCCAGAAGGGGATAGATCAGCCCCAGCATTTT.

The CDR3, as DNA: TGTGCCAGCAGCTTCCAGACGGGTAGCTCCTACGAGCAGTACTTC. This codes for CASSFQTGSSYEQYF. The V and J genes are TRBV5-5 and TRBJ2-7, with no clear D. Trimming took 2 bases from V and 0 from J, leaving 12 bases between them. The CDR3 has 15 residues. CDR1 is SGHKS, CDR2 YYEKEE, per germline (reference sequence). The whole variable domain, remainder taken from reference TRBV5-5 and TRBJ2-7, is DAGVTQSPTHLIKTRGQQVTLRCSPISGHKSVSWYQQVLGQGPQFIFQYYEKEERGRGNFPDRFSARQFPNYSSELNVNALLLGDSALYLCASSFQTGSSYEQYFGPGTRLTVT.

This clonotype was counted a few times. The gene calls are TRBV12-3 or TRBV12-4 and TRBJ2-7; the D gene could be TRBD1 or TRBD2 (6 bases each). Trimming pared 6 bases from V and 2 bases from J, leaving 14 bases between. The CDR3 spans 14 residues. DNA of the CDR3: TGTGCCAGCAGGGGGGGACACGGTACCTACGAGCAGTACTTC. This sequence encodes CASRGGHGTYEQYF.

The V and J genes are TRBV6-1 and TRBJ1-2, with D maybe TRBD1 (6 bases). Trimming removed 6 bases from V and 4 bases from J, with 24 bases in between. Germline V gene data show CDR1 as MNHNS and CDR2 as SASEGT. This CDR3 contains 17 residues. Written as DNA, the CDR3 is TGTGCCAGCAGCTCCAAACAGGGTCAGGGCCTACGCTATGGCTACACCTTC. Translating it yields CASSSKQGQGLRYGYTF.

This clonotype was recorded at least ten times. J is TRBJ2-3 and V is TRBV5-1; 9 positions agree with TRBD1. The CDR3 is made up of 15 amino acids. Trimming took 4 bases from V and 6 from J; bases not matched to a gene: 9. Germline V gives CDR1 SGHRS, CDR2 YFSETQ. CDR3: CASSAGQGAGDTQYF. The CDR3 bases are TGCGCCAGCAGCGCGGGACAGGGTGCGGGGGATACGCAGTATTTT.

The rearrangement joins TRBV7-2 to TRBJ2-7; D might be TRBD1 (5 bases). Germline-derived CDR1 and CDR2 are SGHTA and FQGNSA. The V gene lost 1 base and the J gene lost 2 bases, with 9 bases spanning the gap. The CDR3 sequence is 14 residues long. CDR3 sequence reads: CASSLGGLTYEQYF. The CDR3 DNA reads as TGTGCCAGCAGCTTAGGGGGCCTTACCTACGAGCAGTACTTC.

This rearrangement joins TRBV5-1 to TRBJ1-2, with 7 nucleotides matching TRBD1. After removal of 0 bases from V and 8 bases from J, the junction contained 7 bases not matched to a gene. The CDR3 has 14 residues. Germline-derived CDR1 and CDR2 are SGHRS and YFSETQ. The CDR3 loop reads CASSLVGGTEGYTF. Here the CDR3 DNA reads TGCGCCAGCAGCTTGGTGGGCGGGACAGAAGGCTACACCTTC.

Remarks on this clonotype: This may be a read error: a much more frequent sequence differs by one nucleotide. As DNA, the CDR3 is TGCAGCGTTGGTAGTTTAGCGGGGGTCCAAGAGACCCTGTACTTC. It yields the protein CSVGSLAGVQETLYF. The V and J genes are TRBV29-1 and TRBJ2-5; 9 nucleotides agree with TRBD2. The germline V gene encodes CDR1 SQVTM and CDR2 ANQGSEA. This CDR3 is 15 amino acids long. The variable domain in full, completed from reference TRBV29-1 and TRBJ2-5, reads SAVISQKPSRDICQRGTSLTIQCQVDSQVTMMFWYRQQPGQSLTLIATANQGSEATYESGFVIDKFPISRPNLTFSTLTVSNMSPEDSSIYLCSVGSLAGVQETLYFGPGTRLLVL.

This clonotype has ten or more counts. The rearrangement joins TRBV12-3 or TRBV12-4 to TRBJ1-6; TRBD1 matches 11 bases. The CDR3 extends over 16 amino acids. Germline trimming cut 3 bases from V and 8 bases from J; bases unmatched to any gene: 6. The CDR3 region is CASSLGTGGVYSPLHF. The CDR3 DNA sequence: TGTGCCAGCAGTTTGGGGACAGGGGGAGTTTATTCACCCCTCCACTTT.